This T cell receptor beta chain was identified during a study of beta chain features in type 1 diabetes. Study results and limitations: Patients with Type 1 diabetes showed moderately but significantly shorter TCRB CDR3s in all four CD4+ subsets.

The whole isolated RNA underwent reverse transcription, so sequencing captured expressed TCRB transcripts. TCRdb keeps only in-frame clones here, not all; method: immunoSEQ multiplex PCR. The table has fewer than 300,000 clones, roughly 20% seen once. Regarding this clone: The antigen is unknown.

The CDR3 spans 15 residues. After removal of 1 base from V and 3 bases from J, the junction contained 4 bases not matched to a gene. Germline CDR1 and CDR2: MDHEN and SYDVKM. The TCR comes from a middle-aged woman with type 1 diabetes. The rearrangement uses TRBV28 and TRBJ2-7; TRBD2 agrees at 9 bases. Specimen: naive CD4+ T cells from blood. CDR3 loop: CASSLLGLASYEQYF. Here the CDR3 DNA reads TGTGCCAGCAGTTTATTGGGACTAGCAAGCTACGAGCAGTACTTC.